The clone carrying this T cell receptor beta chain was seen a few times. Researchers barred patients who had uncontrolled infection, other autoimmune disease, pregnancy or lactation. TCR beta CDR3 regions were amplified from RNA transcripts. The primer set for the first-round RT-PCR of the TCR CDR3 was HTBI. TCRdb used MiXCR to reprocess the multiplex PCR reads, holding one entry per CDR3 protein. The sample holds hundreds of thousands of distinct CDR3 sequences, around 15% seen once. The data were obtained in a study of T cells in Graves' hyperthyroidism and ophthalmopathy. The sequence derives from a woman aged 18-29 years with Graves' hyperthyroidism. Sequenced material: blood.

The CDR3 loop reads CSVDTGVGAYEQYF. The CDR3 nucleotides read TGCAGCGTTGATACCGGTGTGGGCGCCTACGAGCAGTACTTC. The chain combines TRBV29-1 with TRBJ2-7; D uncertain. There are 14 residues in the CDR3. V gave up 3 bases and J gave up 2 bases, with 14 bases separating them. The germline V gene encodes CDR1 SQVTM and CDR2 ANQGSEA.